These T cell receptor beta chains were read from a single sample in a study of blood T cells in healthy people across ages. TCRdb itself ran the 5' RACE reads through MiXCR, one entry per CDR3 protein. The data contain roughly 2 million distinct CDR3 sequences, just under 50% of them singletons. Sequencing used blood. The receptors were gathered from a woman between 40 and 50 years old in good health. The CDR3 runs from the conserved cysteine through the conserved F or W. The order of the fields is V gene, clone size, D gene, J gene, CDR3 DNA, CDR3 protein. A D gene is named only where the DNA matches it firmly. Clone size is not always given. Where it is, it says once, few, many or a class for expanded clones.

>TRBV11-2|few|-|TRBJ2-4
TGTGCCAGCAGCTTCCCCGGGGAAGGAGCCAAAAACATTCAGTACTTC
CASSFPGEGAKNIQYF
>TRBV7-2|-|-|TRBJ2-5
TGTGCCAGCAGCTCTTCCCCCTCGGCGGGGGCTCAAGAGACCCAGTACTTC
CASSSSPSAGAQETQYF
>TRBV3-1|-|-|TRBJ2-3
TGTGCCAGCAGCTTTAATGGGGGTGCCAGAACAGATACGCAGTATTTT
CASSFNGGARTDTQYF
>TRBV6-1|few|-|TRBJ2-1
TGTGCCAGCAGAACTGTACGTCGACTCAGCTCCTACAATGAGCAGTTCTTC
CASRTVRRLSSYNEQFF
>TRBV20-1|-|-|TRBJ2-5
TGCAGTGCTAGCGAGTATGGCGAGACCCAGTACTTC
CSASEYGETQYF
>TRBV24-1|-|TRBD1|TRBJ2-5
TGTGCCACCAGTGATCCCCGGGGCCGGGACAGGGCATTGGAGACCCAGTACTTC
CATSDPRGRDRALETQYF
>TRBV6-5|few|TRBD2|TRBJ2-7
TGTGCCAGCAGTCGCGGACTAGCGGGGGGGCTCTACGAGCAGTACTTC
CASSRGLAGGLYEQYF
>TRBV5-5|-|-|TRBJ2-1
TGTGCCAGCAGCCAGGTCGTCGGTACCTACAATGAGCAGTTCTTC
CASSQVVGTYNEQFF
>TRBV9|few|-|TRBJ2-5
TGTGCCAGCAGCGTAGCAGGGATAAGGGAGACCCAGTACTTC
CASSVAGIRETQYF
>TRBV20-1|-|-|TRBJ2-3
TGCAGTGCTAGGTTCCTAGTTACAGATACGCAGTATTTT
CSARFLVTDTQYF
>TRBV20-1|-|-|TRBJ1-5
TGCAGTGCTAGAGATTCGACCGGCGGGCAGTATAGCAATCAGCCCCAGCATTTT
CSARDSTGGQYSNQPQHF
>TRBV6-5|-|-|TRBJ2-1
TGTGCCAGCAGTTACTCGAGGGGGAACAATGAGCAGTTCTTC
CASSYSRGNNEQFF
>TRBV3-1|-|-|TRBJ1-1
TGTGCCAGCAGCCCCGGATTCCACACGCTGAACCGGGGGACTGAAGCTTTCTTT
CASSPGFHTLNRGTEAFF
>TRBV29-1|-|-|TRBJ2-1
TGCAGCGTTGAATCAGTTAATGAGCAGTTCTTC
CSVESVNEQFF
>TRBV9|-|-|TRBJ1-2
TGTGCCAGCAGCGTAGGGGCAAATCGCCATGGCTACACCTTC
CASSVGANRHGYTF
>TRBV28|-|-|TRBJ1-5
TGTGCCACCGAAGGGGTTTTCGATCAGCCCCAGCATTTT
CATEGVFDQPQHF
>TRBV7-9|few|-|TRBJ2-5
TGTGCCAGCAGCCCCGTTTCGTCACTAGAGACCCAGTACTTC
CASSPVSSLETQYF
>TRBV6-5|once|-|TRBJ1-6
TGTGCCAGCAGTTACTCGGATCCGGGGACGGGTAATTCACCCCTCCACTTT
CASSYSDPGTGNSPLHF
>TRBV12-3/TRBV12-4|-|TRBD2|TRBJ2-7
TGTGCCAGCAGTTTATCGGCAGCGGGGGGGGCCTACAATGAGCAGTACTTC
CASSLSAAGGAYNEQYF
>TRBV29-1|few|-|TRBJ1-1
TGCAGCGTTGAAGATCGCCAGAGGAACACTGAAGCTTTCTTT
CSVEDRQRNTEAFF
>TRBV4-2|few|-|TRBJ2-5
TGTGCCAGCAGCCAAGCGGCTGGGGTCAGGGAAGAGACCCAGTACTTC
CASSQAAGVREETQYF
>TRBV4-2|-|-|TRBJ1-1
TGTGCCAGCAGCCTCGAGGGGAGGTCTGAAGCTTTCTTT
CASSLEGRSEAFF
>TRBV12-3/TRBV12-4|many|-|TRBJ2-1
TGTGCCAGCAGATTAGGGCTTGGCGATGAGCAGTTCTTC
CASRLGLGDEQFF
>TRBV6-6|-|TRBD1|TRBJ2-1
TGTGCCAGCAGTTACTCGAGAGGGACAGGGTACAATGAGCAGTTCTTC
CASSYSRGTGYNEQFF
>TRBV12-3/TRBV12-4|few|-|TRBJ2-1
TGTGCCAGCAGTCCCAGGGGTGGGTCCAACAATGAGCAGTTCTTC
CASSPRGGSNNEQFF
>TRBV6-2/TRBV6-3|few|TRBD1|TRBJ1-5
TGTGCCAGCAGTTACCCCGGGACAGGGGATGTGTTATACAATCAGCCCCAGCATTTT
CASSYPGTGDVLYNQPQHF
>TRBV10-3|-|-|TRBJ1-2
TGTGCCATCAGTGTCGGAGGCACCAATAACTATGGCTACACCTTC
CAISVGGTNNYGYTF
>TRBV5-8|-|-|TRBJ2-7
TGTGCCAGCAGCCCACCCCCTCCCTACGAGCAGTACTTC
CASSPPPPYEQYF
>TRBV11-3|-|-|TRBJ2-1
TGTGCCAGCAGCTTAGATCCTATTCGGACGAACAATGAGCAGTTCTTC
CASSLDPIRTNNEQFF
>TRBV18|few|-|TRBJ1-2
TGTGCCAGCTCACCACGTGGGGGCGCGGACTATGGCTACACCTTC
CASSPRGGADYGYTF
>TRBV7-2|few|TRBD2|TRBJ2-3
TGTGCCAGCGGGGGGGTGGAAGCCGCAGATACGCAGTATTTT
CASGGVEAADTQYF
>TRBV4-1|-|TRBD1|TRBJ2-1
TGCGCCAGCAGCTTCCCCAAGCAGGCCACAGGGGAGAGCTCCTACAATGAGCAGTTCTTC
CASSFPKQATGESSYNEQFF
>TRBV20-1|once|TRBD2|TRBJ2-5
TGCAGTGCTAGACGGGCGGGGAGCGGGGTAGAGACCCAGTACTTC
CSARRAGSGVETQYF
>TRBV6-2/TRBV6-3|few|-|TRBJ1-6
TGTGCCAGTAAGGGGTGGACGGGGGACGATTCACCCCTCCACTTT
CASKGWTGDDSPLHF
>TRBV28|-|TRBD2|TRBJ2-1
TGTGCCAGCAGTCCCACGGGACTAGCGACCAATGAGCAGTTCTTC
CASSPTGLATNEQFF
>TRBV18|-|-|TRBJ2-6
TGTGCCAGCTTAACACAGGGTCCTGGGGCCAACGTCCTGACTTTC
CASLTQGPGANVLTF
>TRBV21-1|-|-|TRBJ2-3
TGTGCCAGCAGCAAAGCGCCCCGACGGGGGGACCTCACAGATACGCAGTATTTT
CASSKAPRRGDLTDTQYF
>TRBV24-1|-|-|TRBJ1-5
TGTGCCACCAGTGATTTGAGGGGGAGAAGCAATCAGCCCCAGCATTTT
CATSDLRGRSNQPQHF
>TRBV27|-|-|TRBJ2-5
TGTGCCAGCAGTCCCCAAGGGGGGGGATCGGAGACCCAGTACTTC
CASSPQGGGSETQYF
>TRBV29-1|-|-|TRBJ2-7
TGCAGCGCTCATGTGGAGAGCTCCTACGAGCAGTACTTC
CSAHVESSYEQYF
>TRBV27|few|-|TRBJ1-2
TGTGCCAGCAGTTTAACAGGGACAACTAACTATGGCTACACCTTC
CASSLTGTTNYGYTF
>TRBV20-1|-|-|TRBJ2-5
TGCAGTGCTCTCCGGGACCGAGGCAGGGAGACCCAGTACTTC
CSALRDRGRETQYF
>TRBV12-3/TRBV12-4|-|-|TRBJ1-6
TGTGCCAGCAGGCGGACTGGATATTCACCCCTCCACTTT
CASRRTGYSPLHF
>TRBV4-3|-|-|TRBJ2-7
TGCGCCAGCAGCCAACGAGAGAGCAACTACGAGCAGTACTTC
CASSQRESNYEQYF
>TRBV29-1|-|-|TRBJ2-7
TGCAGCGTTGTGTTCAGGGCGCGTGAGCAGTACTTC
CSVVFRAREQYF
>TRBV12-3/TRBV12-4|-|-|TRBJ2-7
TGTGCCAGCGGGCCCAGCTCCTCCGAGCAGTACTTC
CASGPSSSEQYF
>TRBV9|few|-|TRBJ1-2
TGTGCCAGCAGCGGCCCCCGGGATCCGGGTAACTATGGCTACACCTTC
CASSGPRDPGNYGYTF
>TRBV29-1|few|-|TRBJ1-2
TGCAGCGTTGGAATCCAGGGGAACTATGGCTACACCTTC
CSVGIQGNYGYTF
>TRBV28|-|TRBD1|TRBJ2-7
TGTGCCAGCAGTCAACAGGGGAGATCGGGCGAGCAGTACTTC
CASSQQGRSGEQYF
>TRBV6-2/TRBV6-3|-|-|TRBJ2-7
TGTGCCAGCAGTTATCGAGACACGGCCACCTACGAGCAGTACTTC
CASSYRDTATYEQYF